The 29 T cell receptor beta chains in this list originate from one sample, sequenced in a study of T-cell memory formation after mild COVID-19. TCRdb recomputed calls from the 5' RACE reads with MiXCR, one row per CDR3 protein. The data contain around 310,000 distinct CDR3 sequences, 14% of them singletons. Sequences were obtained from PBMCs or a T cell subset sorted from them (not recorded which). These receptors came from a man between 18 and 29 years old who had mild COVID-19 (a few samples of this study predate the infection). Cell type and time point are not known.

The chain is built from TRBV4-1 and TRBJ2-2, with a possible D match to TRBD2 (6 bases). The CDR3 runs 16 residues. Trimming pared 5 bases from V and 4 bases from J, leaving 17 bases between. CDR1 MGHRA and CDR2 YSYEKL come from the germline V gene. The CDR3 DNA follows: TGCGCCAGCAGCGCCAACTCGGCGGGGTCCACCGGGGAGCTGTTTTTT. Translation: CASSANSAGSTGELFF.

The rearrangement joins TRBV6-6 to TRBJ2-3; a weak D match, TRBD1 (6 bases). CDR3 length equals 16 residues. V shed 0 bases and J shed 4 bases, with 14 bases lying between them. Germline CDR1 and CDR2: MNHNY and SVGAGI (reference sequence). The CDR3: CASSYSVGQPPDTQYF. The CDR3 bases are TGTGCCAGCAGTTACTCGGTCGGACAGCCCCCAGATACGCAGTATTTT.

This clonotype was counted only a few times. The genes are TRBV6-2 or TRBV6-3 and TRBJ2-1, with a tentative D call TRBD1 (5 bases). The CDR3 has 15 residues. Trimming removed 2 bases at V and 3 bases at J, with 11 bases between. CDR1 MNHEY and CDR2 SVGEGT come from the germline V gene. CDR3 coding DNA: TGTGCCAGCAGTTACATGGGGCACGGCTACAATGAGCAGTTCTTC. It yields the protein CASSYMGHGYNEQFF.

The chain carries TRBV28 and TRBJ1-2, with D hard to call. Germline loops: CDR1 MDHEN, CDR2 SYDVKM. V lost 5 bases and J lost 3, with 13 bases in between. This CDR3 comprises 14 residues. In DNA form, the CDR3 reads TGTGCCAGCAGTAAAGACACCCCTTACTATGGCTACACCTTC. It is translated as CASSKDTPYYGYTF.

This clonotype was counted only a few times. The V gene is TRBV11-2, the J gene TRBJ1-6, with D perhaps matching TRBD1 (6 bases). V shed 1 base and J shed 16 bases, with 17 bases lying between them. CDR3 size: 14 residues. Germline lookup yields CDR1 SGHAT and CDR2 FQNNGV. This chain's CDR3 is CASSLGGLLSALHF. In nucleotides, the CDR3 is TGTGCCAGCAGCTTAGGGGGGCTGTTGAGCGCTCTCCACTTT.

V is TRBV15 and J is TRBJ1-1; D remains unclear. CDR3 size: 18 residues. V was clipped by 0 bases and J by 1 base, with 18 bases between them. Germline V gene data show CDR1 as LNHNV and CDR2 as YYDKDF (reference sequence). DNA of the CDR3: TGTGCCACCAGCAGAGATGAGCGGGTCCAACATGGGAACACTGAAGCTTTCTTT. Translation: CATSRDERVQHGNTEAFF. Looking up the rest from reference TRBV15 and TRBJ1-1 gives the full variable domain: DAMVIQNPRYQVTQFGKPVTLSCSQTLNHNVMYWYQQKSSQAPKLLFHYYDKDFNNEADTPDNFQSRRPNTSFCFLDIRSPGLGDTAMYLCATSRDERVQHGNTEAFFGQGTRLTVV.

This clonotype was picked up a small number of times. The J gene is TRBJ1-2, the V gene TRBV7-9; 8 bases line up with TRBD1. V was pared by 2 bases and J by 6 bases, with 8 bases of the junction left unmatched. The CDR3 has 15 residues. Germline CDR1 and CDR2: SEHNR and FQNEAQ (reference sequence). The CDR3 sequence is CASSLPAGQAHGYTF. The CDR3 DNA follows: TGTGCCAGCAGCTTACCGGCGGGACAGGCCCATGGCTACACCTTC.

This clonotype was detected only a few times. The rearrangement uses TRBV20-1 and TRBJ2-3; D not resolved. This CDR3 has 13 residues. V lost 1 base and J 6 bases, leaving 11 bases between the germline ends. Germline lookup yields CDR1 DFQATT and CDR2 SNEGSKA (reference sequence). DNA for the CDR3: TGCAGTGCTAGAGGGATAGGAGAGGATACGCAGTATTTT. It is translated as CSARGIGEDTQYF.

The chain uses TRBV5-1 and TRBJ2-3; 13 nucleotides line up with TRBD2. V was pared by 4 bases and J by 3 bases, with 5 bases of the junction left unmatched. Germline V gene data show CDR1 as SGHRS and CDR2 as YFSETQ. This CDR3 spans 16 amino acids. This CDR3 is CASSDGTSGVTDTQYF. In DNA, the CDR3 is TGCGCCAGCAGCGATGGGACTAGCGGGGTAACAGATACGCAGTATTTT.

This clonotype was found a few times. V and J are TRBV28 and TRBJ2-1; no definite D call. The V gene lost 6 bases and the J gene lost 10 bases, with 13 bases spanning the gap. CDR3 length equals 12 residues. Germline assignment: CDR1 MDHEN and CDR2 SYDVKM. The CDR3 is CASSSTPTEQFF. The CDR3 DNA is TGTGCCAGCAGCTCGACCCCGACGGAGCAGTTCTTC.

This clonotype has a handful of counts. V gene TRBV7-2 combines with J gene TRBJ1-3; 9 bases match TRBD1. The CDR3 is made up of 16 amino acids. V lost 4 bases, J lost 1 base, and 5 bases stayed unmatched. Germline assignment: CDR1 SGHTA and CDR2 FQGNSA. CDR3 sequence (DNA): TGTGCCAGCAGCTCTGCCGGGACAGGGTCTGGAAACACCATATATTTT. It yields the protein CASSSAGTGSGNTIYF.

This clonotype has just a few counts. The chain recombines TRBV7-2 with TRBJ2-3; 14 nucleotides line up with TRBD2. This CDR3 has 16 amino acids. With 5 bases clipped from V and 5 bases from J, the junction kept 6 bases outside the gene matches. Per germline, CDR1 SGHTA and CDR2 FQGNSA. CDR3 sequence: CASSEGLAGGVDTQYF. The DNA for the CDR3 is TGTGCCAGCAGCGAAGGACTAGCGGGGGGTGTAGATACGCAGTATTTT.

The chain links TRBV28 to TRBJ2-7, with 7 bases lining up with TRBD2. CDR3 length: 14 residues. CDR1 is MDHEN and CDR2 is SYDVKM in the germline V gene. Losses at the gene ends were 6 bases for V and 4 bases for J; bases not matched to a gene: 9. Written as DNA, the CDR3 is TGTGCCAGCAGCTTGGGAGGGGCCTTATACGAGCAGTACTTC. Encoded protein: CASSLGGALYEQYF.

This clonotype was recorded at least ten times. The rearrangement links TRBV7-9 to TRBJ1-1; tentatively, D is TRBD1 (6 bases). The CDR3 runs 13 residues. V was shortened by 2 bases and J by 3 bases, with 7 bases between the two germline ends. Germline V gives CDR1 SEHNR, CDR2 FQNEAQ (reference sequence). The CDR3, as DNA: TGTGCCAGCAGCTTAACAGGGTACACTGAAGCTTTCTTT. Amino acids: CASSLTGYTEAFF.

This clonotype was seen at least ten times. This chain links TRBV29-1 with TRBJ1-4; D gene unclear. V was clipped by 4 bases and J by 4 bases, with 10 bases between them. From germline, CDR1 is SQVTM and CDR2 ANQGSEA. The CDR3 covers 13 residues. The CDR3 DNA reads as TGCAGCGTTGCACGGAAGATTAATGAAAAACTGTTTTTT. This translates into CSVARKINEKLFF.

The rearrangement uses TRBV25-1 and TRBJ2-7; D not certain. This CDR3 comprises 13 residues. Trimming took 1 base from V and 2 from J, leaving 6 bases between them. Germline lookup yields CDR1 MGHDK and CDR2 SYGVNS. CDR3 nucleotides: TGTGCCAGCAGTGAATTCGGCCCCTACGAGCAGTACTTC. It yields the protein CASSEFGPYEQYF.

This clonotype showed up just a few times. The CDR3 sequence is CASSSPGQEEYGYTF. The CDR3 coding sequence is TGTGCCAGCAGCTCCCCCGGACAGGAAGAGTATGGCTACACCTTC. V gene TRBV7-9 combines with J gene TRBJ1-2, with 7 bases aligning to TRBD1. CDR3 size: 15 residues. Looked up from germline, CDR1 is SEHNR and CDR2 is FQNEAQ (reference sequence). Trimming removed 4 bases from V and 5 bases from J; junction bases left unmatched: 10.

CDR3 in DNA: TGTGCCAGCAGTCAGGATGTTAATTCACCCCTCCACTTT. It yields the protein CASSQDVNSPLHF. This chain links TRBV6-4 with TRBJ1-6, with D unclear. Germline assignment: CDR1 MRHNA and CDR2 SNTAGT. This CDR3 spans 13 amino acids. V lost 5 bases, J lost 6 bases, and 8 bases lay in between.

The sample holds a few counts of this clonotype. This chain connects TRBV7-9 to TRBJ1-1; D gene uncertain. Germline CDR1 and CDR2: SEHNR and FQNEAQ (reference sequence). This CDR3 region has 15 residues. The V end lost 5 bases, the J end lost 4 bases, and 17 bases lay between the germline ends. The CDR3 bases are TGTGCCAGCAGCCCAAAAATCCGAGTAGGCACTGAAGCTTTCTTT. It is translated as CASSPKIRVGTEAFF.

This clonotype has more than one count but fewer than ten. The chain joins TRBV3-1 to TRBJ2-3; 10 bases align to TRBD1. This CDR3 is 15 amino acids long. The V segment lost 4 bases and the J segment 4 bases; nucleotides outside the gene matches: 5. Germline CDR1 reads LGHDT; CDR2 reads YNNKEL (reference sequence). CDR3 in DNA: TGTGCCAGCAGCCGGATAGGGACAGGGGCAGATACGCAGTATTTT. Protein sequence: CASSRIGTGADTQYF.

This clonotype appeared a few times. Here the CDR3 reads CASTSGRGGNTIYF. CDR3 DNA: TGTGCCAGCACCTCGGGCAGAGGCGGAAACACCATATATTTT. The J gene is TRBJ1-3, the V gene TRBV6-9, with D hard to call. The CDR3 has 14 residues. V was trimmed by 7 bases and J by 4 bases, leaving 14 bases between them. Germline V lookup: CDR1 MNHGY, CDR2 SVAAGI.

As regards this clonotype: In this CDR3 the conserved last residue, phenylalanine or tryptophan, is missing, so a read error is likely. The CDR3 DNA follows: TGTGCCAGCAGTTACTCGATGGCCGGGGAGCTGTTTCTT. Its protein product is CASSYSMAGELFL. The rearrangement uses TRBV6-5 and TRBJ2-2; D is uncertain. Germline loops: CDR1 MNHEY, CDR2 SVGAGI. The CDR3 is 13 residues long. V shed 0 bases and J shed 6 bases, with 5 bases lying between them.

The chain links TRBV6-5 to TRBJ1-1; D is perhaps TRBD1 (5 bases). This CDR3 is 15 amino acids long. Trimming pared 6 bases from V and 4 bases from J, leaving 18 bases between. CDR1 is MNHEY and CDR2 is SVGAGI in the germline V gene. This CDR3 reads CASSRAPPGGTEAFF. CDR3 DNA: TGTGCCAGCAGCCGCGCGCCCCCCGGGGGCACTGAAGCTTTCTTT.

V is TRBV5-1 and J is TRBJ2-2, with a possible D match to TRBD1 (6 bases). The germline V and J ends were trimmed by 2 bases and 4 bases, with 9 bases remaining between them. CDR1 is SGHRS and CDR2 is YFSETQ in the germline V gene. The CDR3 sequence is 14 residues long. The CDR3 DNA reads TGCGCCAGCAGCTTTGGACAGCCCACCGGGGAGCTGTTTTTT. Protein product: CASSFGQPTGELFF.

V gene TRBV2 combines with J gene TRBJ2-6; D tentatively fits TRBD1 or TRBD2 (5 bases each). This CDR3 contains 16 residues. In germline, CDR1 is SNHLY, CDR2 FYNNEI. The germline V and J ends were trimmed by 6 bases and 0 bases, with 12 bases remaining between them. The CDR3 nucleotides read TGTGCCAGCAGCCGGGACGGCGGCTCTGGGGCCAACGTCCTGACTTTC. Protein: CASSRDGGSGANVLTF.

The chain combines TRBV12-3 or TRBV12-4 with TRBJ1-2; unclear D gene. This CDR3 has 15 amino acids. The V end lost 7 bases, the J end lost 5 bases, and 20 bases lay between the germline ends. Here the CDR3 DNA reads TGTGCCAGCACCAGTGGTCCCACCGGGGTTTATGGCTACACCTTC. It yields the protein CASTSGPTGVYGYTF.

V and J are TRBV11-1 and TRBJ2-1; the match to TRBD2 covers 7 bases. This CDR3 contains 16 residues. The trim removed 3 bases at V and 8 bases at J, leaving 13 bases unmatched. Germline lookup yields CDR1 SGHAT and CDR2 FQDESV (reference sequence). The CDR3 loop reads CASSFRASGVRDEQFF. The DNA for the CDR3 is TGTGCCAGCAGCTTTCGGGCAAGCGGGGTTCGGGATGAGCAGTTCTTC.

The chain recombines TRBV12-3 or TRBV12-4 with TRBJ2-1, with 7 bases aligning to TRBD2. The CDR3 sequence is 16 residues long. The V segment lost 6 bases and the J segment 3 bases; nucleotides outside the gene matches: 11. CDR3 nucleotide sequence: TGTGCCAGCAGGGATCATGGACTAGGATTCTACAATGAGCAGTTCTTC. This translates into CASRDHGLGFYNEQFF.

The chain combines TRBV12-3 or TRBV12-4 with TRBJ1-1; D remains unclear. CDR3 length: 14 amino acids. V lost 8 bases, J lost 2 bases, and 15 bases lay in between. The DNA of the CDR3 is TGTGCCAGCGGCACGGGCAGCATTAACACTGAAGCTTTCTTT. Its protein is CASGTGSINTEAFF.